This T cell receptor beta chain was recovered during a study of PD-L1 blockade in urothelial cancer. Study background: Anywhere from 0 to 3 prior chemotherapy regimens had been received by patients. Once treatment had started, blood was analyzed at 3 weeks (second dose) and again at 6 weeks.

The junction had 8 bases not matched to a gene; V was cut back by 4 bases and J by 4 bases. Germline V gene sequence: CDR1 SGHNT, CDR2 YYREEE (reference sequence). The CDR3 is 17 residues long. Synthetically made TCR analog templates were put into each PCR as spikes. Using immunoSEQ multiplex PCR, the repertoire was profiled, and TCRdb retains in-frame clones only, with some absent. The sample consists of 45,000 or so clones, 82% of them appearing once. Regarding time point: pretreatment peripheral blood. The chain recombines TRBV5-4 with TRBJ2-6; 10 nucleotides align to TRBD1. The sample was PBMCs, taken around atezolizumab (anti-PD-L1) treatment. This sequence originates from a man aged 50-59 years with urothelial cancer. The CDR3 here is CASSLRDRGAGANVLTF. The DNA for the CDR3 is TGTGCCAGCAGCCTCCGGGACAGGGGTGCCGGGGCCAACGTCCTGACTTTC.